The next 15 T cell receptor beta chains were all read from a single sample in a study of graft-versus-host responses after intestinal transplantation. Intraepithelial plus lamina propria lymphocytes were released by processing graft tissue. Assay used: immunoSEQ multiplex PCR; TCRdb lists only in-frame clones, some missing. The profile shows 9,500 to 10,000 clones, approximately 80% of them singletons. The sequencing here drew on ileum tissue, taken about 430 days after intestinal transplantation. Every receptor here comes from a human patient who received an intestinal transplant, so some T cells may come from the graft donor.

V and J are TRBV2 and TRBJ2-3, with 10 bases identical to TRBD2. The CDR3 loop spans 16 amino acids. Trimming at V came to 6 bases and at J to 2 bases, leaving 8 bases not matched to a gene. Per the germline V gene, CDR1 is SNHLY and CDR2 is FYNNEI. The CDR3 bases are TGTGCCAGCAGCACACAGCGGGGGGGCTCCACAGATACGCAGTATTTT. Translating gives CASSTQRGGSTDTQYF.

This chain uses TRBV21-1 with TRBJ1-6; TRBD1 is the table's D call and was not checked against the DNA. TRBV21-1 is termed a pseudogene. The CDR3 covers 14 residues. DNA for the CDR3: TGTGCCAGCAGTTACGGGGACACGGTTTCACCCCTCCACTTT. Amino acid sequence: CASSYGDTVSPLHF.

The rearrangement links TRBV2 to TRBJ2-7; unclear D gene. V was cut by 10 bases and J by 4 bases, with 8 bases left in between. This CDR3 comprises 10 residues. The germline CDR1 and CDR2 sequences are SNHLY and FYNNEI. DNA for the CDR3: TGTGCCATGGGCGTATACGAGCAGTACTTC. Translating gives CAMGVYEQYF.

This chain links TRBV7-9 with TRBJ1-4; D remains unclear. The CDR3 runs to 14 residues. The V end was cut by 2 bases, the J end by 4 bases, with 8 bases between. Per the germline V gene, CDR1 is SEHNR and CDR2 is FQNEAQ (reference sequence). The CDR3 DNA follows: TGTGCCAGCAGCTTAACAGCGCGTAATGAAAAACTGTTTTTT. It yields the protein CASSLTARNEKLFF.

The chain carries TRBV4-1 and TRBJ1-1, with D uncertain. Deletions cut 0 bases from V and 3 bases from J, with 11 bases between. CDR1 MGHRA and CDR2 YSYEKL come from the germline V gene. CDR3 length: 15 amino acids. The CDR3 coding sequence is TGCGCCAGCAGCCAAGATCAAACAGCTGACACTGAAGCTTTCTTT. It is translated as CASSQDQTADTEAFF.

The V and J genes are TRBV28 and TRBJ2-5; D not resolved. The J call is uncertain, as TRBJ2-7 better fits the DNA end. Looked up from germline, CDR1 is MDHEN and CDR2 is SYDVKM. This CDR3 region has 14 residues. For the CDR3, the DNA is TGTGCCAGCAGTCGGGTGGCAATTTCCTACGAGCAGTACTTC. Its protein is CASSRVAISYEQYF.

This clone was detected once. The J gene is TRBJ1-2, the V gene TRBV9; D is unclear. The germline V gene has CDR1 SGDLS and CDR2 YYNGEE. Trimming pared 0 bases from V and 8 bases from J, leaving 2 bases between. This CDR3 is 10 amino acids long. In nucleotides, the CDR3 is TGTGCCAGCAGCGTAGGGGGCTACACCTTC. The encoded protein is CASSVGGYTF.

This clone showed up just a few times. The chain has TRBV9 and TRBJ1-2; the D is unclear. V shed 0 bases and J shed 6 bases, with 9 bases lying between them. The CDR3 contains 13 residues. In germline, CDR1 is SGDLS, CDR2 YYNGEE. The CDR3 protein is CASSVGWGDGYTF. In DNA, the CDR3 is TGTGCCAGCAGCGTAGGGTGGGGAGATGGCTACACCTTC.

CDR3 sequence (DNA): TGCAGCGCCCACAGGTTTGGCATGAACACTGAAGCTTTCTTT. Its translation is CSAHRFGMNTEAFF. The J gene is TRBJ1-1, the V gene TRBV29-1; possibly TRBD1 for D (5 bases). The length of the CDR3 is 14 residues. Trimming stripped 7 bases from V and 0 bases from J, with 15 bases between. Germline CDR1 SQVTM, CDR2 ANQGSEA.

The chain employs TRBV5-6 and TRBJ1-5; D ambiguous. Germline V gene data show CDR1 as SGHDT and CDR2 as YYEEEE. The CDR3 is made up of 18 amino acids. Trimming took off 0 bases at V and 2 bases at J, with 18 bases between the two ends. The CDR3 region has the DNA TGTGCCAGCAGCTTGGGTCCGAACCCCCGTGGGGGCAATCAGCCCCAGCATTTT. This sequence encodes CASSLGPNPRGGNQPQHF.

The count of this clone is one. The CDR3, as DNA: TGCGCCAGCAGCCAGACTGATGTGGACTATGGCTACACCTTC. Protein product: CASSQTDVDYGYTF. The chain couples TRBV4-1 to TRBJ1-2; D is ambiguous. The CDR3 is made up of 14 amino acids. The germline V and J ends were trimmed by 3 bases and 3 bases, with 11 bases remaining between them. Germline values: CDR1 MGHRA, CDR2 YSYEKL.

The rearrangement uses TRBV2 and TRBJ1-2; unclear D gene. Germline V gives CDR1 SNHLY, CDR2 FYNNEI. This CDR3 is 12 amino acids long. Trimming took 4 bases from V and 7 from J, leaving 10 bases between them. The CDR3 nucleotides read TGTGCCAGCAGTGTGTTCGAAGGTGGCTACACCTTC. Translating it yields CASSVFEGGYTF.

The chain combines TRBV6-1 with TRBJ2-3; 9 bases agree with TRBD2. The CDR3 loop spans 15 amino acids. V gave up 2 bases and J gave up 0 bases; unmatched junction bases: 0. CDR1 and CDR2 from the germline V gene are MNHNS and SASEGT. The CDR3 loop is CASSELAGSTDTQYF. CDR3 DNA: TGTGCCAGCAGTGAACTAGCGGGGAGCACAGATACGCAGTATTTT.

The chain links TRBV10-1 to TRBJ1-3; unclear D gene. The V end was cut by 6 bases, the J end by 0 bases, with 12 bases between. Germline assignment: CDR1 WNHNN and CDR2 SYGVQD (reference sequence). The CDR3 consists of 15 residues. The CDR3 is CASRFQMTSGNTIYF. CDR3 bases: TGCGCCAGCAGATTTCAGATGACCTCTGGAAACACCATATATTTT.

Only a few counts were recorded for this clone. This chain connects TRBV6-1 to TRBJ2-1; possibly TRBD1 for D (5 bases). Germline lookup yields CDR1 MNHNS and CDR2 SASEGT. The CDR3 loop spans 15 amino acids. Trimming removed 3 bases from V and 11 bases from J, with 20 bases in between. CDR3 coding DNA: TGTGCCAGCAGTGATATTAACTTGGACACGCCTAAGCAGTTCTTC. Translated: CASSDINLDTPKQFF.